This is a list of T cell receptor beta chains from one sample in a study of cytotoxic CD8 clonotypes in ibrutinib-treated CLL. The repertoire was sequenced with immunoSEQ multiplex PCR; TCRdb's copy has only in-frame clones and lacks some. The table shows fewer than 200,000 clones, with about four fifths occurring only once. The source material was PBMCs, sampled after 24 months of ibrutinib treatment. The source of these receptors is a human donor with chronic lymphocytic leukemia. Both conserved end residues are part of each CDR3. Fields, in order: J gene, clone size, V gene, CDR3 protein. Part of the rows lack a size; the others show once, few, many or a class for expanded clones.

J: TRBJ1-4
size: .
V: TRBV5-5
CDR3: CASSLVSDRGDEKLFF

J: TRBJ2-2
size: many
V: TRBV6-4
CDR3: CASSAAGGYTGELFF

J: TRBJ2-6
size: .
V: TRBV27
CDR3: CASGRQGAQGANVLTF

J: TRBJ1-5
size: .
V: TRBV19
CDR3: CASSMAGNQPQHF

J: TRBJ2-2
size: .
V: TRBV7-2
CDR3: CASSFSSGGTGELFF

J: TRBJ1-2
size: .
V: TRBV27
CDR3: CASSSYTGQGGYTF

J: TRBJ1-1
size: .
V: TRBV6-5
CDR3: CASSYMGLHGTEAFF

J: TRBJ1-1
size: .
V: TRBV29-1
CDR3: CSVGPRGSALEAFF

J: TRBJ2-4
size: .
V: TRBV19
CDR3: CASTAGQALNIQYF

J: TRBJ2-7
size: .
V: TRBV28
CDR3: CASSRPGTGFYEQYF

J: TRBJ2-2
size: .
V: TRBV14
CDR3: CASRVSHNTGELFF

J: TRBJ1-4
size: .
V: TRBV4-3
CDR3: CASSQDTGNEKLFF

J: TRBJ1-4
size: once
V: TRBV2
CDR3: CASRRDTRRSEKLFF

J: TRBJ2-1
size: .
V: TRBV19
CDR3: CASSPHSTGINEQFF

J: TRBJ1-5
size: .
V: TRBV30
CDR3: CAWNQGGQNNNQPQHF

J: TRBJ2-5
size: .
V: TRBV7-3
CDR3: CASSRVIGPQETQYF

J: TRBJ2-1
size: .
V: TRBV15
CDR3: CATSRLAGGHNEQFF

J: TRBJ1-5
size: .
V: TRBV6-5
CDR3: CASSYSRGSNQPQHF

J: TRBJ1-2
size: .
V: TRBV14
CDR3: CASSDRANYGYTF

J: TRBJ1-1
size: .
V: TRBV16
CDR3: CASSQSQDTMTEAFF

J: TRBJ1-5
size: once
V: TRBV6-1
CDR3: CASSERPRGTQPQHF

J: TRBJ2-5
size: .
V: TRBV7-9
CDR3: CASSLTVQETQYF

J: TRBJ2-3
size: .
V: TRBV27
CDR3: CASSRKGLAADTQYF

J: TRBJ1-4
size: .
V: TRBV1
CDR3: CTSSQKDGIEEKLFF

J: TRBJ1-2
size: .
V: TRBV29-1
CDR3: CSVEKLVEGRGYTF

J: TRBJ1-1
size: .
V: TRBV19
CDR3: CASTPGRTVNTEAFF

J: TRBJ1-5
size: .
V: TRBV5-1
CDR3: CASSLAGQGNQPQHF

J: TRBJ1-6
size: .
V: TRBV30
CDR3: CAWSRGGRGHSPLHF